The 5 T cell receptor beta chains in this list originate from one sample, sequenced in a study of cytomegalovirus exposure and HLA in healthy donors. The study ran its PCR with 60 Vbeta and 13 Jbeta primers. The table came from immunoSEQ multiplex PCR; TCRdb's copy has only in-frame clones and leaves some out. The sample yields some 150,000 clones, about 80% seen once. Source material: PBMCs. The source of these receptors is a woman in her 30s in good health and CMV-seropositive.

The rearrangement uses TRBV7-2 and TRBJ1-1; D uncertain. The CDR3 contains 13 residues. V gave up 2 bases and J gave up 3 bases, with 7 bases separating them. Germline CDR1 SGHTA, CDR2 FQGNSA. The CDR3 sequence is CASSLSRDTEAFF. The CDR3 bases are TGTGCCAGCAGCTTATCAAGAGACACTGAAGCTTTCTTT.

The V call is TRBV6-1, the J call TRBJ1-3, with a possible D match to TRBD1 (6 bases). Germline CDR1 MNHNS, CDR2 SASEGT. CDR3 length: 15 amino acids. With 3 bases removed from V and 4 bases from J, the gap between germline ends came to 13 bases. CDR3 protein: CASSDIRGLGNTIYF. The CDR3, as DNA: TGTGCCAGCAGTGACATCAGGGGACTAGGAAACACCATATATTTT.

V gene TRBV4-2 combines with J gene TRBJ1-1; 7 bases match TRBD1. Looked up from germline, CDR1 is LGHNA and CDR2 is YNFKEQ. Trimming took 3 bases from V and 3 from J; bases not matched to a gene: 4. The CDR3 has 14 amino acids. The CDR3 sequence is CASSQGDRDTEAFF. DNA for the CDR3: TGTGCCAGCAGCCAGGGCGACAGGGACACTGAAGCTTTCTTT.

The chain has TRBV10-3 and TRBJ2-5, with 10 positions matching TRBD2. Germline V lookup: CDR1 ENHRY, CDR2 SYGVKD. This CDR3 has 15 residues. V lost 5 bases, J lost 5 bases, and 8 bases stayed unmatched. The CDR3 protein is CAISNSGRSAETQYF. CDR3 nucleotides: TGTGCCATCAGTAATAGCGGGAGGTCCGCGGAGACCCAGTACTTC.

The chain uses TRBV7-7 and TRBJ2-7; 7 bases align to TRBD2. Looked up from germline, CDR1 is SSHAT and CDR2 is FNYEAQ (reference sequence). This CDR3 region has 15 residues. The V and J ends lost 1 base and 3 bases, in that order; junction bases with no gene match: 6. CDR3 amino acids: CASSLGTSEIYEQYF. The CDR3 nucleotides read TGTGCCAGCAGCTTAGGTACTAGCGAGATCTACGAGCAGTACTTC. Using reference TRBV7-7 and TRBJ2-7 for the parts outside the CDR3, the full variable domain is GAGVSQSPRYKVTKRGQDVTLRCDPISSHATLYWYQQALGQGPEFLTYFNYEAQPDKSGLPSDRFSAERPEGSISTLTIQRTEQRDSAMYRCASSLGTSEIYEQYFGPGTRLTVT.